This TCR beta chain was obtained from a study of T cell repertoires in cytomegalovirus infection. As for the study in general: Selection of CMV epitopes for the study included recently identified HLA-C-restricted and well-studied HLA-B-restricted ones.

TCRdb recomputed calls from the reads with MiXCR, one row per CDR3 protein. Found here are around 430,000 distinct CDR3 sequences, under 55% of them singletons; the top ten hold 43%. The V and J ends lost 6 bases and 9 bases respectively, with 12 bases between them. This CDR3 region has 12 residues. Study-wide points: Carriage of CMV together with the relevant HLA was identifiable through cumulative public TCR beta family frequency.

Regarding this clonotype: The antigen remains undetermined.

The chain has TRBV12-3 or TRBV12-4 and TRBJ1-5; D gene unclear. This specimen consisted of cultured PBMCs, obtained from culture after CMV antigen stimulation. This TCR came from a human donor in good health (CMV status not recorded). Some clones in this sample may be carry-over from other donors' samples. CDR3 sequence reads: CASSRGYPPQHF. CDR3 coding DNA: TGTGCCAGCAGCCGGGGTTATCCGCCCCAGCATTTT.